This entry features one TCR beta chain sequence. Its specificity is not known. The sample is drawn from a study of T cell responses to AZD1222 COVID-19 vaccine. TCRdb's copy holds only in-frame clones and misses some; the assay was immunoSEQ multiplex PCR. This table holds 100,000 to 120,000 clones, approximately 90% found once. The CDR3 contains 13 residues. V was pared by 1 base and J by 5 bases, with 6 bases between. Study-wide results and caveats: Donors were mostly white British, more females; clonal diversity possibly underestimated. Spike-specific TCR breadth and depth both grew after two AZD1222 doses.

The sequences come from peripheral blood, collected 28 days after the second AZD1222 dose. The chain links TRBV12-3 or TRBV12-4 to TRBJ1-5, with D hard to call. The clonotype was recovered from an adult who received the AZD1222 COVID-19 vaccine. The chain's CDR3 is CASSLERDQPQHF. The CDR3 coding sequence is TGTGCCAGCAGTTTAGAGCGCGATCAGCCCCAGCATTTT.